This T cell receptor (beta chain) was sequenced during a study of liver allograft versus peripheral blood T cells. Study overall: Within transplanted livers, the T cell receptor repertoires were examined and compared against the repertoires present in the peripheral blood of liver transplant recipients.

Germline CDR1 SEHNR, CDR2 FQNEAQ (reference sequence). J was trimmed by 5 bases and V by 3 bases; bases with no gene match: 8. The CDR3 is 16 amino acids. In its sample, this clonotype is medium-sized. TCRdb reprocessed the reads via MiXCR and lists one record per CDR3 protein. Of 5,000 to 6,500 distinct CDR3 sequences detected, approximately 15% appear once; the ten largest clones hold 2.9%. V is TRBV7-9 and J is TRBJ2-1, with 9 nucleotides matching TRBD2. This TCR was sampled from a human patient who had a liver transplant. The graft donor may have given rise to some T cells. The CDR3 region is CASSLSLAGTDNEQFF. CDR3 sequence (DNA): TGTGCCAGCAGCTTGAGTCTAGCGGGAACCGACAATGAGCAGTTCTTC.